The 24 T cell receptor beta chains below all came from one sample that was sequenced in a study of blood T cell repertoires in COVID-19. The repertoire was sequenced with immunoSEQ multiplex PCR; TCRdb's copy has only in-frame clones and lacks some. Altogether approximately 98,000 clones are present, about 85% being singletons, with the ten largest covering about 4%. Material: peripheral blood. Receptor source: a woman between 65 and 79 years old with acute or convalescent COVID-19.

The genes are TRBV27 and TRBJ1-2; no reliable D call. Germline V gene data show CDR1 as MNHEY and CDR2 as SMNVEV (reference sequence). The CDR3 runs to 14 residues. Trimming removed 7 bases from V and 4 bases from J, with 16 bases in between. The CDR3 spells CASKGGLWGYGYTF. As DNA, the CDR3 is TGTGCCAGCAAAGGCGGACTCTGGGGCTATGGCTACACCTTC.

V and J are TRBV10-3 and TRBJ2-7, with D possibly TRBD2 on 6 matching bases. The germline V gene has CDR1 ENHRY and CDR2 SYGVKD. The length of the CDR3 is 16 residues. V was cut by 0 bases and J by 2 bases, with 14 bases left in between. The CDR3 coding sequence is TGTGCCATCAGTGAGTCTCGACTAGTTGGGGCCTACGAGCAGTACTTC. This encodes CAISESRLVGAYEQYF.

V is TRBV6-5 and J is TRBJ1-5, with 10 bases matching TRBD1. J gave up 5 bases and V 5 bases, and 3 bases lay outside the gene matches. CDR1 and CDR2 (germline): MNHEY, SVGAGI. CDR3 length: 14 amino acids. CDR3 sequence (DNA): TGTGCCAGCAGTCTCGACAGGGGGCATCAGCCCCAGCATTTT. Translation gives CASSLDRGHQPQHF.

This clone turned up a few times. The V call is TRBV19, the J call TRBJ2-1; 8 nucleotides line up with TRBD1. The length of the CDR3 is 15 residues. Germline V gene data show CDR1 as LNHDA and CDR2 as SQIVND (reference sequence). Unmatched junction bases numbered 12, after V lost 7 bases and J lost 7 bases. The CDR3 spells CASTPPTGEVNEQFF. CDR3 sequence (DNA): TGTGCCAGTACCCCTCCGACAGGGGAGGTGAATGAGCAGTTCTTC.

This chain joins TRBV3-1 (or the pseudogene TRBV3-2) and TRBJ2-2; possibly TRBD2 for D (5 bases). CDR3 size: 15 residues. Trimming took off 4 bases at V and 5 bases at J, with 14 bases between the two ends. From germline, CDR1 is LGHDT and CDR2 YNNKEL (reference sequence). DNA for the CDR3: TGTGCCAGCAGCCGCCGGGATTGGGATACCGGGGAGCTGTTTTTT. It encodes CASSRRDWDTGELFF.

In this sample, this clone turned up a few times. The rearrangement joins TRBV28 to TRBJ2-7, with 7 positions matching TRBD2. In germline, CDR1 is MDHEN, CDR2 SYDVKM. With V trimmed by 7 bases and J by 2 bases, 8 bases remained unmatched. The CDR3 runs 14 residues. Written as DNA, the CDR3 is TGTGCCAGCACCCGGCGGGAGCTAACCTACGAGCAGTACTTC. The encoded protein is CASTRRELTYEQYF.

This clone was detected only once. The rearrangement uses TRBV29-1 and TRBJ2-7; 7 positions agree with TRBD2. The CDR3 covers 13 residues. Trimming removed 4 bases from V and 4 bases from J; junction bases left unmatched: 7. Germline V gene data show CDR1 as SQVTM and CDR2 as ANQGSEA. Here the CDR3 DNA reads TGCAGCGTTGGCCGGGGGGAAGGGTACGAGCAGTACTTC. Amino acid sequence: CSVGRGEGYEQYF.

This rearrangement joins TRBV19 to TRBJ2-2; weak D call: TRBD2 (6 bases). This CDR3 is built from 15 residues. The V gene's germline CDR1 is LNHDA and CDR2 SQIVND (reference sequence). V shed 1 base and J shed 7 bases, with 13 bases lying between them. CDR3 residues: CASSIVTGLIGELFF. Written as DNA, the CDR3 is TGTGCCAGTAGTATAGTCACCGGACTAATCGGGGAGCTGTTTTTT.

The chain employs TRBV7-2 and TRBJ2-3; tentative D call: TRBD2 (6 bases). Germline V lookup: CDR1 SGHTA, CDR2 FQGNSA. Trimming left V 5 bases short and J 2 bases short, with 17 bases between. This CDR3 spans 16 amino acids. The CDR3 here is CASSRDSTRATDTQYF. The CDR3 DNA reads as TGTGCCAGCAGCAGGGACTCAACTCGGGCCACAGATACGCAGTATTTT.

The CDR3 loop is CASSPQLGSADTQYF. CDR3 sequence (DNA): TGTGCCAGCAGCCCACAACTAGGTTCCGCAGATACGCAGTATTTT. V gene TRBV5-4 combines with J gene TRBJ2-3; D is possibly TRBD2 (5 bases). The germline CDR1 and CDR2 sequences are SGHNT and YYREEE (reference sequence). Trimming shortened V by 4 bases and J by 4 bases, and 16 bases separated the two germline ends. The CDR3 consists of 15 residues.

This clone was observed a single time. This chain links TRBV11-3 with TRBJ2-2; D is unresolved. The CDR3 is 12 amino acids. The germline V and J ends were trimmed by 5 bases and 6 bases, with 7 bases remaining between them. CDR1 and CDR2 (germline): SGHNT, YENEEA. The CDR3 region is CASSSNAGELFF. CDR3 nucleotides: TGTGCCAGCAGCAGCAATGCCGGGGAGCTGTTTTTT.

This clone was detected only a few times. This sequence joins TRBV19 and TRBJ1-2, with TRBD1 identical over 7 bases. CDR3 length equals 15 residues. J lost 4 bases, V lost 6 bases, and 11 bases had no gene match. The germline V gene encodes CDR1 LNHDA and CDR2 SQIVND (reference sequence). CDR3 sequence reads: CASSAGQGTVYGYTF. In DNA, the CDR3 is TGTGCCAGTAGCGCCGGGCAGGGGACAGTCTATGGCTACACCTTC.

This chain joins TRBV29-1 and TRBJ2-7; tentatively, D is TRBD1 (6 bases). From germline, CDR1 is SQVTM and CDR2 ANQGSEA. This CDR3 has 13 amino acids. V lost 5 bases to trimming and J lost 6 bases, with 17 bases between them. The CDR3: CSVTTGSWGEQYF. DNA for the CDR3: TGCAGCGTTACTACAGGGAGTTGGGGCGAGCAGTACTTC.

The rearrangement uses TRBV15 and TRBJ2-3, with D possibly matching TRBD1 (5 bases). Looked up from germline, CDR1 is LNHNV and CDR2 is YYDKDF (reference sequence). V lost 0 bases and J 4 bases, leaving 8 bases between the germline ends. This CDR3 comprises 14 residues. The CDR3 sequence is CATSREQASDTQYF. The CDR3 nucleotides are TGTGCCACCAGCAGAGAACAGGCTTCAGATACGCAGTATTTT.

The V call is TRBV29-1, the J call TRBJ1-1; tentative D call: TRBD1 (5 bases). Germline values: CDR1 SQVTM, CDR2 ANQGSEA. V was shortened by 1 base and J by 5 bases, with 11 bases between the two germline ends. This CDR3 is 13 amino acids long. CDR3 amino acids: CSVEVGVGTEAFF. CDR3 nucleotide sequence: TGCAGCGTTGAAGTAGGGGTTGGAACTGAAGCTTTCTTT.

This clone was picked up a small number of times. V gene TRBV7-9 combines with J gene TRBJ2-1, with 9 bases fitting TRBD2. Germline CDR1 and CDR2: SEHNR and FQNEAQ (reference sequence). The CDR3 loop spans 16 amino acids. V shed 5 bases, J shed 0 bases, and the junction held 5 bases outside the gene matches. The CDR3 reads CASSPRLAVSYNEQFF. In DNA form, the CDR3 reads TGTGCCAGCAGCCCACGACTAGCGGTCTCCTACAATGAGCAGTTCTTC.

J is TRBJ1-5 and V is TRBV19; D is ambiguous. The ends were cut back, 7 bases at V and 0 bases at J, with 10 bases in the middle. CDR1 is LNHDA and CDR2 is SQIVND in the germline V gene (reference sequence). The CDR3 contains 14 residues. DNA for the CDR3: TGTGCCAGTACCCAACTAGATAGCAATCAGCCCCAGCATTTT. Protein product: CASTQLDSNQPQHF.

In this sample, this clone turned up a few times. In DNA form, the CDR3 reads TGTGCCAGCAGCTTAGACAGGGGGACCTATGAAAAACTGTTTTTT. Translating gives CASSLDRGTYEKLFF. This chain uses TRBV7-8 with TRBJ1-4, with 8 nucleotides matching TRBD1. This CDR3 spans 15 amino acids. Losses at the gene ends were 1 base for V and 6 bases for J; bases not matched to a gene: 4. Germline CDR1 reads SGHVS; CDR2 reads FQNEAQ.

J is TRBJ1-2 and V is TRBV7-2; D gene ambiguous. Germline lookup yields CDR1 SGHTA and CDR2 FQGNSA. V shed 4 bases and J shed 4 bases, with 13 bases lying between them. The CDR3 runs to 14 residues. In DNA, the CDR3 is TGTGCCAGCAGCTCGGCCCGAGGGAGCTATGGCTACACCTTC. As protein: CASSSARGSYGYTF.

The chain uses TRBV18 and TRBJ2-6, with D unclear. Trimming took 3 bases from V and 5 from J, leaving 5 bases between them. The length of the CDR3 is 13 residues. Germline-derived CDR1 and CDR2 are KGHSH and LQKENI. CDR3 bases: TGTGCCAGCTCACCGAGTCGGGCCAACGTCCTGACTTTC. Amino acid sequence: CASSPSRANVLTF.

V gene TRBV6-5 combines with J gene TRBJ2-1; possible D gene TRBD2, 6 bases. CDR1 is MNHEY, CDR2 SVGAGI, per germline. V was pared by 6 bases and J by 7 bases, with 19 bases between. CDR3 size: 15 residues. The CDR3 loop reads CASSQPERRGNEQFF. Written as DNA, the CDR3 is TGTGCCAGCAGCCAACCAGAAAGACGGGGGAATGAGCAGTTCTTC.

The chain links TRBV4-2 to TRBJ2-2; 7 nucleotides line up with TRBD2. CDR1 is LGHNA, CDR2 YNFKEQ, per germline. This CDR3 contains 15 residues. Unmatched junction bases numbered 3, after V lost 1 base and J lost 4 bases. In nucleotides, the CDR3 is TGTGCCAGCAGCCAAGCTCGCGGGGGCACCGGGGAGCTGTTTTTT. Translation: CASSQARGGTGELFF.

The chain employs TRBV5-1 and TRBJ1-1; D is undetermined. The germline V gene encodes CDR1 SGHRS and CDR2 YFSETQ. The CDR3 extends over 16 amino acids. V dropped 3 bases and J dropped 0 bases, with 15 bases sitting between them. DNA for the CDR3: TGCGCCAGCAGCTCCGGGTGGGAGGGCGTGAACACTGAAGCTTTCTTT. Its protein product is CASSSGWEGVNTEAFF.

The gene calls are TRBV5-1 and TRBJ2-7; 8 nucleotides align to TRBD1. CDR1 is SGHRS and CDR2 is YFSETQ in the germline V gene. This CDR3 is 14 amino acids long. Unmatched junction bases numbered 2, after V lost 0 bases and J lost 3 bases. CDR3 protein: CASSLGTGRYEQYF. CDR3 in DNA: TGCGCCAGCAGCTTGGGGACAGGGCGCTACGAGCAGTACTTC.